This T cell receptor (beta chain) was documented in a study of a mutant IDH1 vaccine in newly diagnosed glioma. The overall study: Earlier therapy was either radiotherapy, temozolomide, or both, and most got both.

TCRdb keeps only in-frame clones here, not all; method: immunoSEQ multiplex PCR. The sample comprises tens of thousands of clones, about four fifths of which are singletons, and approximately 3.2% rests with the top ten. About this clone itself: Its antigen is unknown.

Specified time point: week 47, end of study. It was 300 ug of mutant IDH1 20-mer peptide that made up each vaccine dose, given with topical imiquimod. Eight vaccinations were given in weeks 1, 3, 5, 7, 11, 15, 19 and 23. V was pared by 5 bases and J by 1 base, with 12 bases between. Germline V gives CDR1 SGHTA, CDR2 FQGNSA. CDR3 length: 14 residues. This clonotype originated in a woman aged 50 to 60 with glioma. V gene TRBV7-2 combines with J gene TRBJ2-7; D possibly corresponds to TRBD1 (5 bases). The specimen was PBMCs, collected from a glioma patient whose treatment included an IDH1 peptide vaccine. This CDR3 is CASSPQVRSYEQYF. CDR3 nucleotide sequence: TGTGCCAGCAGCCCACAGGTCAGATCCTACGAGCAGTACTTC.